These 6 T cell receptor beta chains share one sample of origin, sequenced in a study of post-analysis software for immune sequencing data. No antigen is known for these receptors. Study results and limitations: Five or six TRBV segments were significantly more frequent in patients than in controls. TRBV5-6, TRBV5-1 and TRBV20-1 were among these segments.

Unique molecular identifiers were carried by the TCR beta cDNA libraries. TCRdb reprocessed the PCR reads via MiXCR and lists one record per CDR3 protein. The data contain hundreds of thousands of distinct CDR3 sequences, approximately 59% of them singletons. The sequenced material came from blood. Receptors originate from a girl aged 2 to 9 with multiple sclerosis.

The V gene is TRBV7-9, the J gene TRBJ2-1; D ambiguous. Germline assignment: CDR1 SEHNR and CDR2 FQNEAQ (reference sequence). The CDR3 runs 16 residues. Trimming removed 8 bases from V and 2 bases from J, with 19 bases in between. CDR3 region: CASSTSQKPPYNEQFF. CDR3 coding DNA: TGTGCCAGCTCAACCTCCCAGAAGCCCCCCTACAATGAGCAGTTCTTC.

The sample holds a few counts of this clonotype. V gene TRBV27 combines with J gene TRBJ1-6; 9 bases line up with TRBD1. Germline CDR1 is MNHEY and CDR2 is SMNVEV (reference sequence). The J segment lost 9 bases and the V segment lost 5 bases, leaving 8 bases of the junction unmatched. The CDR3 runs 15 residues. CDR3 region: CASSLGTGKGSPLHF. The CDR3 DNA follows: TGTGCCAGCAGTCTCGGGACAGGGAAGGGTTCACCCCTCCACTTT.

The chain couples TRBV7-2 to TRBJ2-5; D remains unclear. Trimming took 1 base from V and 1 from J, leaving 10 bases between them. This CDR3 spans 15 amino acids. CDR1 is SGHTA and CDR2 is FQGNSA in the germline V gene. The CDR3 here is CASSLVPGTQETQYF. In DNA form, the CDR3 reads TGTGCCAGCAGCTTAGTTCCCGGAACCCAAGAGACCCAGTACTTC.

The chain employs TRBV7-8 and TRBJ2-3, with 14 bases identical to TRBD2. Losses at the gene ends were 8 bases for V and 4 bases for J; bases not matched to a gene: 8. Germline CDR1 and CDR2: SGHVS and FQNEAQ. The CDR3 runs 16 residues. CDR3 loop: CASLIPGLAGADTQYF. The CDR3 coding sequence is TGTGCCAGCTTAATCCCGGGACTAGCGGGAGCAGATACGCAGTATTTT.

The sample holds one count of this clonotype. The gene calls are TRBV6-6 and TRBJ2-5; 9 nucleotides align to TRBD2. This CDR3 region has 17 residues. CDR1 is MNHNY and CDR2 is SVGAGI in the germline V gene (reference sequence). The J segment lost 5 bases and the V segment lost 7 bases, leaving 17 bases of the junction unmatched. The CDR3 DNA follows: TGTGCCAGCACCTCCATGGGGTTAGCGGGGGCCGGGGAGACCCAGTACTTC. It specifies CASTSMGLAGAGETQYF.

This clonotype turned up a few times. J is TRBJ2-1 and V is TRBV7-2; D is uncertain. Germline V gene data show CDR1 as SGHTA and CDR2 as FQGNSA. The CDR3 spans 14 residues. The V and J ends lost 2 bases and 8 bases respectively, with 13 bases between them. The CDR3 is CASSLLLGSHEQFF. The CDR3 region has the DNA TGTGCCAGCAGCTTATTGCTGGGTAGTCATGAGCAGTTCTTC.